The rows below give T cell receptor beta chains drawn from one sample of a study of vaccination and CD4 T cells after COVID-19. A single record per CDR3 protein comes from TCRdb applying MiXCR to the PCR reads. The sample records about 27,000 distinct CDR3 sequences, about 66% being singletons. Their recognized antigens are unknown. The source was CD4+ T cells from blood, cultured in vitro, collected after SARS-CoV-2 vaccination. Every receptor here comes from a human donor who received a COVID-19 vaccine. CDR3s include the opening cysteine and the closing phenylalanine or tryptophan. A D gene is named only where the DNA matches it firmly. Only part of the rows carry a size: once, few, many, or a class if the clone is expanded.

DNA	CDR3	V	J	D	size
TGTGCCAGCAGTGACCCCCCAGCTCAGAGAGGCACAGATACGCAGTATTTT	CASSDPPAQRGTDTQYF	TRBV6-1	TRBJ2-3	-	-
TGTGCCAGCAGCTCCGGGACGGTGAACACTGAAGCTTTCTTT	CASSSGTVNTEAFF	TRBV7-6	TRBJ1-1	-	-
TGTGCCAGCACCCCCCAGGGCGGAAGCAATCAGCCCCAGCATTTT	CASTPQGGSNQPQHF	TRBV12-3/TRBV12-4	TRBJ1-5	-	few
TGTGCCAGCAGCTTGGGACCCCCAAACACTGAAGCTTTCTTT	CASSLGPPNTEAFF	TRBV7-2	TRBJ1-1	-	-
TGTGCCAGCAGCTTACCCGGGACAGGGGGCGACTATGGCTACACCTTC	CASSLPGTGGDYGYTF	TRBV7-8	TRBJ1-2	TRBD1	-
TGTGCCAGCAGTGATGAGTCCTACGAGCAGTACTTC	CASSDESYEQYF	TRBV6-1	TRBJ2-7	-	-
TGCAGTGCTAGAAAAAGGGGGCAGGGAGGAGGGAATTCACCCCTCCACTTT	CSARKRGQGGGNSPLHF	TRBV20-1	TRBJ1-6	TRBD1	-
TGTGCCACCAGTGATATCGGACAGGGGAGTGGGGCCAACGTCCTGACTTTC	CATSDIGQGSGANVLTF	TRBV24-1	TRBJ2-6	TRBD1	-
TGTGCCACCAGCTCTGACGGACAGAGCTATGGCTACACCTTC	CATSSDGQSYGYTF	TRBV15	TRBJ1-2	-	few
TGCAGTGCTAGGTCCGGGCCGTTATACGAGCAGTACTTC	CSARSGPLYEQYF	TRBV20-1	TRBJ2-7	-	-
TGTGCCACAAGACCCACGACCGAGAGTGGGGGCTACACCTTC	CATRPTTESGGYTF	TRBV24-1	TRBJ1-2	-	-
TGTGCCAGCAGCTTCGGGACATTAGATACGCAGTATTTT	CASSFGTLDTQYF	TRBV5-6	TRBJ2-3	-	-
TGCAGCGTGACTAGTGGCCCACAAGAGACCCAGTACTTC	CSVTSGPQETQYF	TRBV29-1	TRBJ2-5	-	-
TGTGCCTGGAGTTCTTCCGACAGGATCAGCAATCAGCCCCAGCATTTT	CAWSSSDRISNQPQHF	TRBV30	TRBJ1-5	-	few
TGTGCCAGCAGTGAAGGGGGGGAGGAGACCCAGTACTTC	CASSEGGEETQYF	TRBV2	TRBJ2-5	-	-
TGTGCCAGCAGCCGGGTGGGGGGGCCGGGGGAGACCCAGTACTTC	CASSRVGGPGETQYF	TRBV7-3	TRBJ2-5	-	-
TGTGCCTGGAGTAGCAGACAGGTTTTGGACTATGGCTACACCTTC	CAWSSRQVLDYGYTF	TRBV30	TRBJ1-2	-	few
TGTGCCAGCAGCTTACGGAGGGGGGGGATCTACAATGAGCAGTTCTTC	CASSLRRGGIYNEQFF	TRBV7-2	TRBJ2-1	-	-
TGCAGCGTTCTTGGACTCAGGGGCCCCACCGGGGAGCTGTTTTTT	CSVLGLRGPTGELFF	TRBV29-1	TRBJ2-2	-	once
TGTGCCAGCAGCAGGGAGGTTGACACTGAAGCTTTCTTT	CASSREVDTEAFF	TRBV9	TRBJ1-1	-	-
TGTGCCAGCAGCAAGGGGGACAGAAACACCATATATTTT	CASSKGDRNTIYF	TRBV11-3	TRBJ1-3	-	-
TGTGCCAGCAGTGGTAACAGGGAAGAGACCCAGTACTTC	CASSGNREETQYF	TRBV6-1	TRBJ2-5	-	-
TGTGCCAGCAGCCCACGCGGGACTCAAGAGACCCAGTACTTC	CASSPRGTQETQYF	TRBV7-7	TRBJ2-5	-	-
TGTGCCAGTACGAATTTCGGGGCGTATGGCTACACCTTC	CASTNFGAYGYTF	TRBV19	TRBJ1-2	-	large
TGCAGCGTTTTAGCGGGGGGGACAGATACGCAGTATTTT	CSVLAGGTDTQYF	TRBV29-1	TRBJ2-3	TRBD2	-
TGTGCCAGCAGTGTGGGACAGTCAAATTCACCCCTCCACTTT	CASSVGQSNSPLHF	TRBV2	TRBJ1-6	TRBD1	-
TGCAGTGCTAGAGCGCCCGGGGAGCTGTTTTTT	CSARAPGELFF	TRBV20-1	TRBJ2-2	-	few
TGTGCCACCAGTTCATCCCCAAATCAGCCCCAGCATTTT	CATSSSPNQPQHF	TRBV6-5	TRBJ1-5	-	-
TGTGCCAGCAGTAGTAGGGACTTCTATGGCTACACCTTC	CASSSRDFYGYTF	TRBV6-1	TRBJ1-2	-	-
TGTGCCAGCAGACATGTGGGAGATACGCAGTATTTT	CASRHVGDTQYF	TRBV11-2	TRBJ2-3	-	few
TGTGCCACCAGTGACCCCCGGACAGGGTTGGTCCAGCCCCAGCATTTT	CATSDPRTGLVQPQHF	TRBV24-1	TRBJ1-5	TRBD1	-
TGTGCCAGCAGCGTACTAGCGAGCCTGGGAGAGCAGTACTTC	CASSVLASLGEQYF	TRBV2	TRBJ2-7	TRBD2	-
TGTGCCAGCAGCCAAAGACAGGGCACCTCAGAGACCCAGTACTTC	CASSQRQGTSETQYF	TRBV4-2	TRBJ2-5	TRBD1	-
TGTGCCAGCAGTGAAGCGCACCGGGGAGGCTATGGCTACACCTTC	CASSEAHRGGYGYTF	TRBV6-1	TRBJ1-2	-	-
TGTGCCAGCAGCCCCCTTTGGGGAAGCACAGATACGCAGTATTTT	CASSPLWGSTDTQYF	TRBV14	TRBJ2-3	-	few
TGTGCCAGCAGTTACTCAGCGGCCCGGAGCGGGGTAAACTATGGCTACACCTTC	CASSYSAARSGVNYGYTF	TRBV6-2/TRBV6-3	TRBJ1-2	-	-
TGTGCCAGCAGTTTAATAGGCCGGGAATCTGAAGCTTTCTTT	CASSLIGRESEAFF	TRBV27	TRBJ1-1	-	-
TGCAGTGCTTCCGGACAGCCGAATCAGCCCCAGCATTTT	CSASGQPNQPQHF	TRBV20-1	TRBJ1-5	-	few
TGTGCCTGGGGTCCCACGGGGGGGACTCAAGAGACCCAGTACTTC	CAWGPTGGTQETQYF	TRBV30	TRBJ2-5	TRBD2	few
TGTGCCAGCAGTGACGGACTAGCGGGGGGCCAAGAGACCCAGTACTTC	CASSDGLAGGQETQYF	TRBV2	TRBJ2-5	TRBD2	-
TGTGCCAGCAGCTCGTTCACAGGGGGAAGAGGATCACCCCTCCACTTT	CASSSFTGGRGSPLHF	TRBV2	TRBJ1-6	TRBD1	-
TGTGCCTGGAGCCCTACTAGGGGATTCGGGAGCTCCTATAATTCACCCCTCCACTTT	CAWSPTRGFGSSYNSPLHF	TRBV30	TRBJ1-6	-	few
TGTGCCAGCAGTTTATACCGGGGTAACACTGAAGCTTTCTTT	CASSLYRGNTEAFF	TRBV27	TRBJ1-1	-	-
TGCAGTGTCGGAGGGCCACTCGAAGCTTTCTTT	CSVGGPLEAFF	TRBV20-1	TRBJ1-1	-	-
TGTGCCAGCAGAGCTGGGATGACAGGGGGCTTGGGTGGCTACACCTTC	CASRAGMTGGLGGYTF	TRBV2	TRBJ1-2	TRBD1	-
TGTGCCAGTAAAGTAGGAGCTAGCGAGAATACGCAGTATTTC	CASKVGASENTQYF	TRBV19	TRBJ2-3	-	-
TGCAGTGCCCATCGCTCTAGCGGGGCTCCGGATACGCAGTATTTT	CSAHRSSGAPDTQYF	TRBV20-1	TRBJ2-3	TRBD2	once
TGTGCCAGCAGTTATGCCCTCGGTTCCTCAGGGGGCTTGAGAGGGGAGACCCAGTACTTC	CASSYALGSSGGLRGETQYF	TRBV6-5	TRBJ2-5	TRBD1	once
TGCAGTGCGGAGGACAGGGGGTTTTCCGAGCAGTACTTC	CSAEDRGFSEQYF	TRBV20-1	TRBJ2-7	TRBD1	-
TGTGCCAGCAGAGACGTCCTAAAGTCCCTGGATACGCAGTATTTT	CASRDVLKSLDTQYF	TRBV6-1	TRBJ2-3	-	-
TGCAGTGCTAGTGATAGACCCGGTAAGGGGCAGTTCTTC	CSASDRPGKGQFF	TRBV20-1	TRBJ2-1	-	-
TGTGCCAGCAGACAGGAACGCAATCAGCCCCAGCATTTT	CASRQERNQPQHF	TRBV6-1	TRBJ1-5	-	few
TGCAGTGCTAGGGCTTTCGGTCGGGGGGGCCTGGATACGCAGTATTTT	CSARAFGRGGLDTQYF	TRBV20-1	TRBJ2-3	TRBD2	few
TGTGCCATCACCGAGGACAGGAGCTCCTACAATGAGCAGTTCTTC	CAITEDRSSYNEQFF	TRBV10-3	TRBJ2-1	TRBD1	-
TGCGCCAGCAGTGAGTCGCCTAGCGTAAACACCGGGGAGCTGTTTTTT	CASSESPSVNTGELFF	TRBV10-2	TRBJ2-2	-	-
TGTGCCAGCCGCACGGCGGGGGCGGGGACCGCATACGAGCAGTACTTC	CASRTAGAGTAYEQYF	TRBV6-1	TRBJ2-7	-	-
TGTGCCAGTAGTATAGATGGGACAGGGGGCAATCAGCCCCAGCATTTT	CASSIDGTGGNQPQHF	TRBV19	TRBJ1-5	TRBD1	-